This passage covers 14 T cell receptor beta chains from one sample sequenced in a study of vaccination and CD4 T cells after COVID-19. For these receptors, no antigen is known. The treatment was: 10-day PBMC culture with coronavirus spike peptide pools or control peptides (ViraFEST assay). Once obtained from cultured CD4+ T cells, the DNA was sequenced using the Oncomine TCR Beta short-read assay. Via MiXCR, TCRdb re-called the PCR reads, giving one row per CDR3 protein. This table holds approximately 5,000 distinct CDR3 sequences, 25% found once. Sequencing used CD4+ T cells from blood, cultured in vitro, obtained after SARS-CoV-2 vaccination. These TCRs come from a human donor who had recovered from COVID-19.

The chain joins TRBV7-2 to TRBJ2-2; D may be TRBD1 (6 bases). Germline V gives CDR1 SGHTA, CDR2 FQGNSA. V lost 5 bases and J lost 7, with 11 bases in between. This CDR3 has 13 residues. As DNA, the CDR3 is TGTGCCAGCAGCAACGGACAGTTCGGGGAGCTGTTTTTT. Amino acid sequence: CASSNGQFGELFF.

This chain joins TRBV11-3 and TRBJ2-2; D tentatively fits TRBD1 or TRBD2 (6 bases each). There are 15 residues in the CDR3. Trimming removed 1 base from V and 4 bases from J, with 10 bases in between. Germline V gives CDR1 SGHNT, CDR2 YENEEA. The CDR3: CASSLGGAGTGELFF. The CDR3 nucleotides read TGTGCCAGCAGCTTAGGGGGGGCTGGCACCGGGGAGCTGTTTTTT.

V and J are TRBV6-1 and TRBJ2-7; D possibly uses TRBD1 or TRBD2 (5 bases each). The V gene lost 6 bases and the J gene lost 0 bases, with 15 bases spanning the gap. CDR1 and CDR2 (germline): MNHNS, SASEGT. The CDR3 has 15 amino acids. The CDR3 nucleotides are TGTGCCAGCAGCCTGGGACGTTTGAGCTCCTACGAGCAGTACTTC. Amino acid sequence: CASSLGRLSSYEQYF.

This clonotype is labeled medium-sized. The V and J genes are TRBV7-2 and TRBJ2-3; D ambiguous. V dropped 1 base and J dropped 0 bases, with 8 bases sitting between them. This CDR3 region has 15 residues. Germline loops: CDR1 SGHTA, CDR2 FQGNSA. The DNA for the CDR3 is TGTGCCAGCAGCTTAGACTACCTTAGCACAGATACGCAGTATTTT. This translates into CASSLDYLSTDTQYF.

This clonotype was detected only a few times. The J gene is TRBJ2-5, the V gene TRBV6-2 or TRBV6-3, with a tentative D call TRBD1 (5 bases). V gave up 6 bases and J gave up 5 bases, with 16 bases separating them. The germline V gene has CDR1 MNHEY and CDR2 SVGEGT. The CDR3 length is 14 residues. The CDR3 sequence: CASRRLQGGETQYF. In DNA, the CDR3 is TGTGCCAGCAGGCGACTCCAGGGTGGGGAGACCCAGTACTTC.

This clonotype qualifies as medium-sized (0.01 to 0.1%). This chain uses TRBV15 with TRBJ1-5; D is unresolved. The CDR3 covers 14 residues. Germline V CDR1 and CDR2: LNHNV, YYDKDF (reference sequence). V lost 0 bases, J lost 6 bases, and 9 bases lay in between. CDR3 residues: CATSRDLGIQPQHF. The CDR3 coding sequence is TGTGCCACCAGCAGAGATCTCGGGATTCAGCCCCAGCATTTT.

The V gene is TRBV19, the J gene TRBJ2-7; D is unclear. V was cut by 5 bases and J by 5 bases, with 10 bases left in between. The CDR3 contains 12 residues. Germline assignment: CDR1 LNHDA and CDR2 SQIVND (reference sequence). Here the CDR3 reads CASSPQSHEQYF. DNA of the CDR3: TGTGCCAGTAGTCCCCAGTCCCACGAGCAGTACTTC.

This chain links TRBV29-1 with TRBJ1-1; TRBD1 matches 7 bases. This CDR3 is built from 13 residues. In germline, CDR1 is SQVTM, CDR2 ANQGSEA. J was trimmed by 0 bases and V by 7 bases; bases with no gene match: 5. The CDR3 is CSAQTGMNTEAFF. As DNA, the CDR3 is TGCAGCGCTCAGACAGGGATGAACACTGAAGCTTTCTTT.

This clonotype has only a few counts. This chain uses TRBV6-1 with TRBJ2-7, with 9 bases identical to TRBD1. This CDR3 spans 16 amino acids. The germline V gene encodes CDR1 MNHNS and CDR2 SASEGT. V dropped 6 bases and J dropped 2; count of bases not matched to a gene: 11. The CDR3 DNA follows: TGTGCCAGCAGCCCTAGGGACAGGGACGGGGCCTACGAGCAGTACTTC. It specifies CASSPRDRDGAYEQYF.

This clonotype has only a few counts. The chain is built from TRBV7-9 and TRBJ2-1; 15 positions match TRBD2. The V segment lost 5 bases and the J segment 4 bases; nucleotides outside the gene matches: 15. This CDR3 has 20 amino acids. Germline V CDR1 and CDR2: SEHNR, FQNEAQ (reference sequence). The CDR3: CASSGSPGQGTSGRYNEQFF. The CDR3 DNA follows: TGTGCCAGCAGCGGATCCCCGGGACAGGGGACTAGCGGGAGGTACAATGAGCAGTTCTTC.

This clonotype was counted between two and nine times. The chain carries TRBV28 and TRBJ1-2; weak D call: TRBD1 (6 bases). This CDR3 comprises 13 residues. The germline V gene encodes CDR1 MDHEN and CDR2 SYDVKM. Trimming pared 4 bases from V and 8 bases from J, leaving 14 bases between. The CDR3 bases are TGTGCCAGCAGTTCTGACAGGAACGGGGGCTACACCTTC. This translates into CASSSDRNGGYTF.

By share of the sample, this clonotype is medium-sized. The chain combines TRBV7-8 with TRBJ1-2, with a tentative D call TRBD1 (6 bases). This CDR3 has 15 amino acids. The V end lost 0 bases, the J end lost 5 bases, and 13 bases lay between the germline ends. Germline V gene sequence: CDR1 SGHVS, CDR2 FQNEAQ. CDR3 protein: CASSLAFGGEYGYTF. For the CDR3, the DNA is TGTGCCAGCAGCTTAGCGTTCGGGGGCGAGTATGGCTACACCTTC. The variable domain in full, with the rest retrieved from reference TRBV7-8 and TRBJ1-2, is GAGVSQSPRYKVAKRGQDVALRCDPISGHVSLFWYQQALGQGPEFLTYFQNEAQLDKSGLPSDRFFAERPEGSVSTLKIQRTQQEDSAVYLCASSLAFGGEYGYTFGSGTRLTVV.

A few counts support this clonotype. This chain uses TRBV10-3 with TRBJ2-7; 7 bases fit TRBD2. In germline, CDR1 is ENHRY, CDR2 SYGVKD. This CDR3 comprises 15 residues. V lost 4 bases and J lost 0; bases outside the gene matches: 6. CDR3 bases: TGTGCCATCAGTGCCAGCGGGGATAGCTCCTACGAGCAGTACTTC. Protein: CAISASGDSSYEQYF.

This rearrangement joins TRBV28 to TRBJ2-1; D remains unclear. V gave up 5 bases and J gave up 1 base, with 15 bases separating them. Germline assignment: CDR1 MDHEN and CDR2 SYDVKM. The CDR3 spans 16 residues. In DNA, the CDR3 is TGTGCCAGCAGTACCCGGTGGGGTGCTTCCTACAATGAGCAGTTCTTC. It yields the protein CASSTRWGASYNEQFF.